These 7 T cell receptor beta chains were sequenced from one sample in a study of technical replicates of blood from a handful of donors. Libraries were prepared by immunoSEQ multiplex PCR; TCRdb keeps only in-frame clonotypes and omits some of them. The data contain roughly 80,000 clones, 90% to 95% of them singletons. Sequenced material: T cells isolated from PBMCs. These receptors all stem from a human donor in good health.

V and J are TRBV6-5 and TRBJ2-7; TRBD1 might be the D (6 bases). Germline values: CDR1 MNHEY, CDR2 SVGAGI. V was trimmed by 5 bases and J by 3 bases, leaving 14 bases between them. This CDR3 region has 14 residues. The CDR3 nucleotides read TGTGCCAGCAGTCACCGGGACACCGGCTACGAGCAGTACTTC. It is translated as CASSHRDTGYEQYF.

CDR3 residues: CASSVTESYNEQFF. CDR3 sequence (DNA): TGTGCCAGCAGTGTTACAGAATCCTACAATGAGCAGTTCTTC. J is TRBJ2-1 and V is TRBV2, with D hard to call. Germline V gene lookup returns CDR1 SNHLY and CDR2 FYNNEI. This CDR3 has 14 residues. V lost 4 bases to trimming and J lost 1 base, with 8 bases between them.

This sequence joins TRBV7-8 and TRBJ2-5; 9 positions agree with TRBD1. CDR3 length: 15 amino acids. Germline loops: CDR1 SGHVS, CDR2 FQNEAQ. The V gene end was trimmed by 1 base and the J gene end by 5 bases; junction bases not matched to a gene: 5. The CDR3 protein is CASSLGTGGLETQYF. The CDR3 coding sequence is TGTGCCAGCAGCTTAGGTACAGGGGGCCTGGAGACCCAGTACTTC.

The CDR3 nucleotides read TGCGCCAGCAGGAAACAGGGGCTTGGTAATTCACCCCTCCACTTT. Its translation: CASRKQGLGNSPLHF. The rearrangement links TRBV4-1 to TRBJ1-6, with 7 positions matching TRBD1. J was trimmed by 6 bases and V by 6 bases; bases with no gene match: 8. This CDR3 is built from 15 residues. Germline CDR1 reads MGHRA; CDR2 reads YSYEKL.

The V and J genes are TRBV10-2 and TRBJ2-7, with D tentatively TRBD1 (5 bases). Trimming removed 6 bases from V and 2 bases from J, with 8 bases in between. Germline assignment: CDR1 WSHSY and CDR2 SAAADI. The CDR3 spans 12 residues. The CDR3 coding sequence is TGCGCCAGCAGCGGACAAGCCTACGAGCAGTACTTC. The encoded protein is CASSGQAYEQYF.

The genes are TRBV18 and TRBJ1-1, with D maybe TRBD1 (6 bases). Germline lookup yields CDR1 KGHSH and CDR2 LQKENI. The CDR3 is made up of 15 amino acids. Trimming removed 5 bases at V and 0 bases at J, with 13 bases between. CDR3 nucleotides: TGTGCCAGCTCAGAAGCAGGGGTAGTGAACACTGAAGCTTTCTTT. Its protein product is CASSEAGVVNTEAFF.

The chain joins TRBV7-9 to TRBJ2-5; D is undetermined. V dropped 1 base and J dropped 3 bases, with 6 bases sitting between them. Germline lookup yields CDR1 SEHNR and CDR2 FQNEAQ (reference sequence). The CDR3 length is 13 residues. CDR3 in DNA: TGTGCCAGCAGCTTAGAACTCGAAGAGACCCAGTACTTC. This sequence encodes CASSLELEETQYF.